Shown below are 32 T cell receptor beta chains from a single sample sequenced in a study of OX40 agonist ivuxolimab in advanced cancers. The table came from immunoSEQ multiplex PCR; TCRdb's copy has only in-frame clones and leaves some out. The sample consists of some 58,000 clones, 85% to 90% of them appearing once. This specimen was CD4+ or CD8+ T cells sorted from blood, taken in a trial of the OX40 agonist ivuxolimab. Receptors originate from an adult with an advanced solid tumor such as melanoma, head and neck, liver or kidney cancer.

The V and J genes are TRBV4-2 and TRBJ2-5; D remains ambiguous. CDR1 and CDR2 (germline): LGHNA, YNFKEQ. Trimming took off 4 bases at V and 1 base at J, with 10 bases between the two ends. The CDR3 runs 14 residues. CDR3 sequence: CASSPGQSQETQYF. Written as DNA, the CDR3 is TGTGCCAGCAGCCCTGGGCAGTCCCAAGAGACCCAGTACTTC.

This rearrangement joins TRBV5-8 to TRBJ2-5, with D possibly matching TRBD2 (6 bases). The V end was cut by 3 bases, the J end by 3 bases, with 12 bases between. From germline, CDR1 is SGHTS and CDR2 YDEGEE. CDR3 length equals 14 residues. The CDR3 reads CASSYTPGEETQYF. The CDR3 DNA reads TGTGCCAGCAGCTACACTCCGGGGGAAGAGACCCAGTACTTC. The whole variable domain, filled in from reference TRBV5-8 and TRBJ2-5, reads EAGVTQSPTHLIKTRGQQATLRCSPISGHTSVYWYQQALGLGLQFLLWYDEGEERNRGNFPPRFSGRQFPNYSSELNVNALELEDSALYLCASSYTPGEETQYFGPGTRLLVL.

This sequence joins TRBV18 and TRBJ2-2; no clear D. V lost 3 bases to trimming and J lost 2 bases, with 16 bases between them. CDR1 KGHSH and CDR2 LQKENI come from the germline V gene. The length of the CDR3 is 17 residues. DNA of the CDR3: TGTGCCAGCTCACCTATCGCCCCGACGGTCAACACCGGGGAGCTGTTTTTT. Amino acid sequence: CASSPIAPTVNTGELFF.

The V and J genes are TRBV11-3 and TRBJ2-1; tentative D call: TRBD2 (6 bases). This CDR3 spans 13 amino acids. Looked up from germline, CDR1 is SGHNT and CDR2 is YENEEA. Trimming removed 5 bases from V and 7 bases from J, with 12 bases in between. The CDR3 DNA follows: TGTGCCAGCAGCCCCTCGACTAGTAATGAGCAGTTCTTC. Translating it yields CASSPSTSNEQFF.

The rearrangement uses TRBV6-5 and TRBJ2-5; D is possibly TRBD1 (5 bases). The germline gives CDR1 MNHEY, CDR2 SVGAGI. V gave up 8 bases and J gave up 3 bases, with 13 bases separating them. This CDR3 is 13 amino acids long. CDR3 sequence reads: CASLSGKKETQYF. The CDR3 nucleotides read TGTGCCAGCCTCTCAGGGAAGAAAGAGACCCAGTACTTC.

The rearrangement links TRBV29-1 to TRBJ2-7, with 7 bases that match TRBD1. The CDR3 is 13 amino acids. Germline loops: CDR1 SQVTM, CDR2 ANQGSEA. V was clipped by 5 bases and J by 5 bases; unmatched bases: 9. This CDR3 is CSVTPDRAHEQYF. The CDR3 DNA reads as TGCAGCGTTACCCCCGACAGGGCCCACGAGCAGTACTTC.

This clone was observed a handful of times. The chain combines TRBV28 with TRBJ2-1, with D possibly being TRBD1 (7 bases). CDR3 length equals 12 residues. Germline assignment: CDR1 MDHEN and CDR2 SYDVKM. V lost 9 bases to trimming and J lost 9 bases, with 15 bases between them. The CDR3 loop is CASKTGRGEQFF. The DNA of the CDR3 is TGTGCCAGTAAGACAGGGCGGGGTGAGCAGTTCTTC.

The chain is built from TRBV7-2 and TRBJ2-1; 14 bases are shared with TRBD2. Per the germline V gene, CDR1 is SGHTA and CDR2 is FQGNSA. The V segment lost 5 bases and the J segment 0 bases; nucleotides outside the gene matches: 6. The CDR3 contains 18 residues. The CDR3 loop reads CASSLRTSGGSSYNEQFF. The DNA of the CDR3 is TGTGCCAGCAGCCTACGGACTAGCGGGGGGTCCTCCTACAATGAGCAGTTCTTC.

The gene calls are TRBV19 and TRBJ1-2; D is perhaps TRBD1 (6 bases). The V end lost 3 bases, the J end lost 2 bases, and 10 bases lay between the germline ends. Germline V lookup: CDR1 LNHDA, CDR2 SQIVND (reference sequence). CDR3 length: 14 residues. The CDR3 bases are TGTGCCAGTAGTATCGGACAGAACAACTATGGCTACACCTTC. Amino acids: CASSIGQNNYGYTF. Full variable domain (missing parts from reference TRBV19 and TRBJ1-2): DGGITQSPKYLFRKEGQNVTLSCEQNLNHDAMYWYRQDPGQGLRLIYYSQIVNDFQKGDIAEGYSVSREKKESFPLTVTSAQKNPTAFYLCASSIGQNNYGYTFGSGTRLTVV.

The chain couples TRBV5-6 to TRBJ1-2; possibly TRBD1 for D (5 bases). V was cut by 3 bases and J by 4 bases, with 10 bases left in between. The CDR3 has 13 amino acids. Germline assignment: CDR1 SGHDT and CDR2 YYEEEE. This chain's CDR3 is CASSWGQLYGYTF. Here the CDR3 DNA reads TGTGCCAGCAGCTGGGGCCAGCTCTATGGCTACACCTTC.

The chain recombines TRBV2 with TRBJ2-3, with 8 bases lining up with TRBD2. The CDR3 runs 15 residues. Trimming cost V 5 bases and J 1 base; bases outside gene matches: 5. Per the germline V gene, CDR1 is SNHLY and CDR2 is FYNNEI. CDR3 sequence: CASSNSGVRTDTQYF. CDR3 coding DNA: TGTGCCAGCAGTAATAGCGGGGTCCGCACAGATACGCAGTATTTT. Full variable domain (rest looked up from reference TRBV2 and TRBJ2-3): EPEVTQTPSHQVTQMGQEVILRCVPISNHLYFYWYRQILGQKVEFLVSFYNNEISEKSEIFDDQFSVERPDGSNFTLKIRSTKLEDSAMYFCASSNSGVRTDTQYFGPGTRLTVL.

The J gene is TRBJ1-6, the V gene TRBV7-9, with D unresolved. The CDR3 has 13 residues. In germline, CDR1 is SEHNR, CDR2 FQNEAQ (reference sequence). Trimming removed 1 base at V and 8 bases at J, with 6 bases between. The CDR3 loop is CASSLGRDSPLHF. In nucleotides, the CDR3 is TGTGCCAGCAGCTTAGGTCGGGATTCACCCCTCCACTTT.

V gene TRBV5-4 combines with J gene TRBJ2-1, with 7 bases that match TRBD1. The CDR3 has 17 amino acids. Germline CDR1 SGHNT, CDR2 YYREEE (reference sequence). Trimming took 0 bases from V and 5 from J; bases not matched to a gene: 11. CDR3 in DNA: TGTGCCAGCAGCTTGGTACGCACAGGGGCCACCCACAATGAGCAGTTCTTC. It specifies CASSLVRTGATHNEQFF. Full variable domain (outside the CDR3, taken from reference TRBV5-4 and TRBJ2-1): ETGVTQSPTHLIKTRGQQVTLRCSSQSGHNTVSWYQQALGQGPQFIFQYYREEENGRGNFPPRFSGLQFPNYSSELNVNALELDDSALYLCASSLVRTGATHNEQFFGPGTRLTVL.

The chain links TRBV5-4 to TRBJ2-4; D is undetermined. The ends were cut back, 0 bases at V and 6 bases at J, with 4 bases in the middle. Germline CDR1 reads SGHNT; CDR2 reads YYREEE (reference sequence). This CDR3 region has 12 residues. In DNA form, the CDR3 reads TGTGCCAGCAGCTTGGACGGAAACATTCAGTACTTC. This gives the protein CASSLDGNIQYF.

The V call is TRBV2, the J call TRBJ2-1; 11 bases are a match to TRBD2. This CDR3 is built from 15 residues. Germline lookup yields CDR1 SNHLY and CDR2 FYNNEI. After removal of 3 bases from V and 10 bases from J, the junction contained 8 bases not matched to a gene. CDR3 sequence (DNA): TGTGCCAGCAGTGATCCTAGCGGGAGGATAGGGGAGCAGTTCTTC. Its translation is CASSDPSGRIGEQFF.

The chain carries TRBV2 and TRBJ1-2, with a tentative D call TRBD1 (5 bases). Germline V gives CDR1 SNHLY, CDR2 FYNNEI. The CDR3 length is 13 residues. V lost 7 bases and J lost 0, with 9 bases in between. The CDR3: CASKGSTNYGYTF. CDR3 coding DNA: TGTGCCAGCAAGGGGAGTACTAACTATGGCTACACCTTC.

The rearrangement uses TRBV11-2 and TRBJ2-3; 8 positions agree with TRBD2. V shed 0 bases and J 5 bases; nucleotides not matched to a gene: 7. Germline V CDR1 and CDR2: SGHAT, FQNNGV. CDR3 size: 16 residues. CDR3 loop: CASSLERGVRRDTQYF. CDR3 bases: TGTGCCAGCAGCTTAGAGCGGGGGGTCCGGAGAGATACGCAGTATTTT.

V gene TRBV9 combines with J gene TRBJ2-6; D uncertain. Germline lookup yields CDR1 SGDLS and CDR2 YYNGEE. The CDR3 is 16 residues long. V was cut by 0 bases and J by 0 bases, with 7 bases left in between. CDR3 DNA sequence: TGTGCCAGCAGCGTAGGACATCTCTCTGGGGCCAACGTCCTGACTTTC. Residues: CASSVGHLSGANVLTF. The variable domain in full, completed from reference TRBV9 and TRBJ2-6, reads DSGVTQTPKHLITATGQRVTLRCSPRSGDLSVYWYQQSLDQGLQFLIQYYNGEERAKGNILERFSAQQFPDLHSELNLSSLELGDSALYFCASSVGHLSGANVLTFGAGSRLTVL.

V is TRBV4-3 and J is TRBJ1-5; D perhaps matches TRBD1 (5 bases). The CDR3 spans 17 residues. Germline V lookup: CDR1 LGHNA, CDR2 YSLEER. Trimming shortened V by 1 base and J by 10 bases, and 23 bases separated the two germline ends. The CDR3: CASSQVVVGVGSVPQHF. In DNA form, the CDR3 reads TGCGCCAGCAGCCAAGTGGTGGTGGGGGTCGGCTCAGTCCCCCAGCATTTT.

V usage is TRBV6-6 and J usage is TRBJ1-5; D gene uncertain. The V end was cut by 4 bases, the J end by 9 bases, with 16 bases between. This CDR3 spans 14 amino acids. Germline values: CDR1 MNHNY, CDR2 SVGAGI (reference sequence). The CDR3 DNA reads TGTGCCAGCAGTTGCCCGAGGGAGCGGGCGCCCCAGCATTTT. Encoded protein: CASSCPRERAPQHF.

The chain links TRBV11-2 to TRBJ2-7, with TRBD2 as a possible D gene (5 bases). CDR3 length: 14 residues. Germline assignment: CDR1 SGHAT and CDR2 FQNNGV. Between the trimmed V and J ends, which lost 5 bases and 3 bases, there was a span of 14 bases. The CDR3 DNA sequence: TGTGCCAGCAGCCGGAAGGGAGAAAGCTACGAGCAGTACTTC. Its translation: CASSRKGESYEQYF.

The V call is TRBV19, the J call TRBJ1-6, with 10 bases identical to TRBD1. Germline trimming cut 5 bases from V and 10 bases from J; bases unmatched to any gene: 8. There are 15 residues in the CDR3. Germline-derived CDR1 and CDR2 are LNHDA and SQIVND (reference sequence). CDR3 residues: CASSARDRGLSPLHF. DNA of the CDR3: TGTGCCAGTAGTGCCCGGGACAGGGGTCTATCACCCCTCCACTTT.

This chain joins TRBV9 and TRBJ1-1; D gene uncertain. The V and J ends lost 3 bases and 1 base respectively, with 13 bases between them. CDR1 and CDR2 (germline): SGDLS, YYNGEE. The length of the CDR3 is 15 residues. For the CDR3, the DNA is TGTGCCAGCAGCGACGACACGACCTCGAACACTGAAGCTTTCTTT. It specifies CASSDDTTSNTEAFF.

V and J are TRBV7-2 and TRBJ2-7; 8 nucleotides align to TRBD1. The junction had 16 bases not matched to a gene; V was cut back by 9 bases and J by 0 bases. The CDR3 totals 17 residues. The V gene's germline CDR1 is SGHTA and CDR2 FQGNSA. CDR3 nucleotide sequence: TGTGCCAGTACGCAAAGAATCGGGACAGGTAACTCCTACGAGCAGTACTTC. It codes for CASTQRIGTGNSYEQYF.

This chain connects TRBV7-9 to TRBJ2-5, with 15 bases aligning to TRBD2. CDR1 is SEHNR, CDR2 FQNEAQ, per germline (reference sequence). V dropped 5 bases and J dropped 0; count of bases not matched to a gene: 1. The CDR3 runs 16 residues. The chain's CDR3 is CASSGTSGGYQETQYF. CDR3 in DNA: TGTGCCAGCAGCGGGACTAGCGGGGGGTACCAAGAGACCCAGTACTTC.

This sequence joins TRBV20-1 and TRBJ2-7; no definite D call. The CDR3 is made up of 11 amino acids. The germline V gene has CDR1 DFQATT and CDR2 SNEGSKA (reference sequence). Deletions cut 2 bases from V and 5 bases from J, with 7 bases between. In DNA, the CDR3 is TGCAGTGCTAGACATTTTGACGAGCAGTACTTC. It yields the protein CSARHFDEQYF.

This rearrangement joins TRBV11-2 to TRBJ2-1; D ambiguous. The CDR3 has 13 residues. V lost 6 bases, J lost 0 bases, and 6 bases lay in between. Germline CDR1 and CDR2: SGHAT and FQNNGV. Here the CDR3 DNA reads TGTGCCAGCAGAGTTGGCTCCTACAATGAGCAGTTCTTC. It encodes CASRVGSYNEQFF. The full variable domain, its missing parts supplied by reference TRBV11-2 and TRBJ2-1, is EAGVAQSPRYKIIEKRQSVAFWCNPISGHATLYWYQQILGQGPKLLIQFQNNGVVDDSQLPKDRFSAERLKGVDSTLKIQPAKLEDSAVYLCASRVGSYNEQFFGPGTRLTVL.

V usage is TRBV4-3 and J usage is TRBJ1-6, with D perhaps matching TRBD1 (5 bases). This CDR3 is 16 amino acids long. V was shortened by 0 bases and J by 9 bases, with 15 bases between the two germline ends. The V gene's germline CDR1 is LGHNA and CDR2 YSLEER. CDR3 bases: TGCGCCAGCAGCCAAGATCTGGGGCAGGGTTTTTCACCCCTCCACTTT. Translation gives CASSQDLGQGFSPLHF.

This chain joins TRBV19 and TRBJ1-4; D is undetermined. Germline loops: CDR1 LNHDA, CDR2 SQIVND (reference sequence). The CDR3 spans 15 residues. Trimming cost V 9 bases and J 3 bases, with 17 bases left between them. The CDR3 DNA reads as TGTGCCAGCAAAGGGCCCCGGCAGGCTAATGAAAAACTGTTTTTT. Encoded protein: CASKGPRQANEKLFF.

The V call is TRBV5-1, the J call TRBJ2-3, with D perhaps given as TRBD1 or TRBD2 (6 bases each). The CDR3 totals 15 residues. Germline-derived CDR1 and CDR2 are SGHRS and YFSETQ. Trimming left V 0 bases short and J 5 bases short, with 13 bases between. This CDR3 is CASSLATGGVDTQYF. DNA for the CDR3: TGCGCCAGCAGCTTGGCGACAGGAGGGGTAGATACGCAGTATTTT.

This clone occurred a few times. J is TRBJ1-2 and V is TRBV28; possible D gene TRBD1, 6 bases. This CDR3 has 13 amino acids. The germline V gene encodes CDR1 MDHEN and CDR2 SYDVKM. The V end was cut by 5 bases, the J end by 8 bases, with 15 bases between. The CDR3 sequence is CASSLSTGLGYTF. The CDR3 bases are TGTGCCAGCAGTCTATCCACAGGGTTAGGCTACACCTTC.

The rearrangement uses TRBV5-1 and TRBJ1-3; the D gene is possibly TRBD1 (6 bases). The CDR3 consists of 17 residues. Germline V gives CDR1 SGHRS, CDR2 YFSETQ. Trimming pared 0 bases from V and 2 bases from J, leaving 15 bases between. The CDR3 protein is CASSLATGRTAGNTIYF. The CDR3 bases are TGCGCCAGCAGCTTGGCCACTGGAAGGACAGCTGGAAACACCATATATTTT. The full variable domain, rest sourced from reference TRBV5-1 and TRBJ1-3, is KAGVTQTPRYLIKTRGQQVTLSCSPISGHRSVSWYQQTPGQGLQFLFEYFSETQRNKGNFPGRFSGRQFSNSRSEMNVSTLELGDSALYLCASSLATGRTAGNTIYFGEGSWLTVV.